Listed here is a single TCR beta chain. Its antigen remains unidentified. PCR involved 60 Vbeta and 13 Jbeta primers. Method: immunoSEQ multiplex PCR; TCRdb's copy keeps in-frame clones and lacks some. This sample has just over 200,000 clones, with approximately 78% found just once. This specimen comes from a study of cytomegalovirus exposure and HLA in healthy donors. About the study: Previous work identified 117 million unique TCR beta sequences from 150 million to 200 million T cells.

Germline V lookup: CDR1 GTSNPN, CDR2 SVGIG (reference sequence). V dropped 0 bases and J dropped 2; count of bases not matched to a gene: 2. The CDR3 is 15 residues long. General study points: Earlier analysis yielded a pattern in which most TCR beta V segments were productive about 90% or about 30% of the time. Associated with cytomegalovirus, according to the listing, were 150 to 200 TCR beta chains. Reportedly, HLA-A and HLA-B alleles of most subjects were accurately predicted from TCR beta.

The chain combines TRBV30 with TRBJ1-3; TRBD1 matches at 9 bases. This receptor was obtained from a woman between 35 and 50 years old in good health and CMV-seronegative. The source material was PBMCs. CDR3: CAWSVRTGAGNTIYF. The CDR3 DNA sequence: TGTGCCTGGAGTGTCAGGACAGGGGCTGGAAACACCATATATTTT.